This T cell receptor (beta chain) was retrieved from a study of shared clonotypes between healthy human individuals. Study-wide points: Rarefaction showed that sequencing of sorted subsets was incomplete (despite large depth).

It was CD45RO-negative cells, positively selected for CCR7, that made up naive CD8 cells, with terminally differentiated effector memory CD45RA+ cells excluded. Points on this clone: Antigen specificity is unknown.

Sequencing used immunoSEQ multiplex PCR; TCRdb keeps in-frame clones, though not all of them. The sample lists around 1.9 million clones; about 92% were seen once. The sample comprised naive CD8+ T cells from PBMCs. This sequence was found in a young man in good health. Some clones in this sample may be carry-over from other donors' samples.

CDR3 in amino acids: CASSWRGASYEQYF. CDR3 sequence (DNA): TGCGCCAGCAGTTGGCGGGGCGCCAGCTACGAGCAGTACTTC. The chain joins TRBV5-1 to TRBJ2-7; a possible D gene is TRBD2 (6 bases). The germline V gene has CDR1 SGHRS and CDR2 YFSETQ. There are 14 residues in the CDR3. With 5 bases removed from V and 3 bases from J, the gap between germline ends came to 15 bases.